This T cell receptor (beta chain) was observed in a study of blood T cell repertoires in COVID-19. Whole-study context: Italy, Spain and the United States were the sources of the convalescent and acute COVID-19 samples. Nucleic acid was either cDNA or gDNA, and it came from T cells, B-cell-depleted T cells, or PBMCs.

As originally analysed: The assay estimated nucleated cells by amplifying reference gene primers. TCRdb's copy holds only in-frame clones and misses some; the assay was immunoSEQ multiplex PCR. V and J calls and clone size are copied from that table; D and trimming were computed from the DNA. The data hold approximately 20,000 clones, with about 85% observed a single time. The ends lost 2 bases at V and 4 bases at J; junction bases unmatched: 1. The CDR3 has 14 amino acids. The V gene's germline CDR1 is MNHEY and CDR2 SVGAGI. This clone has just one count. This rearrangement joins TRBV6-5 to TRBJ2-7; 11 positions match TRBD2. This TCR derives from a human donor with active COVID-19. The donor label of this sample is uncertain. The sequenced sample consisted of peripheral blood. The CDR3 DNA reads TGTGCCAGCAGTTACGTAGCGGGAGGGTACGAGCAGTACTTC. Protein product: CASSYVAGGYEQYF.